Following are 20 T cell receptor beta chains from one sample sequenced in a study of T cell repertoires in cytomegalovirus infection (dated by TCRdb to the late 2010s). Sequencing was carried out with an Illumina HiSeq 1500. TCRdb reworked the public reads: Q25 trimming with fastp, MiXCR clone assembly, productive beta chains retained. Identical CDR3 protein sequences are pooled into one entry, listed with their most common genes and DNA. The table for this sample lists a few hundred thousand distinct CDR3 sequences; 40% of them were counted only once. The top ten constitute about 48% of the sample. What the treatment or condition label conveys for this sample: in vitro stimulation with specific CMV peptide epitopes to enrich CMV-specific T cells. The antigens for these receptors are not known. The sequenced sample was cultured PBMCs, obtained from culture after CMV antigen stimulation. Receptors originate from a human donor in good health (CMV status not recorded). Some clones in this sample may be carry-over from other donors' samples.

This clonotype showed up just a few times. This chain links TRBV19 with TRBJ1-5, with D perhaps matching TRBD1 (5 bases). This CDR3 has 14 residues. V was pared by 4 bases and J by 11 bases, with 18 bases between. Germline lookup yields CDR1 LNHDA and CDR2 SQIVND (reference sequence). CDR3 sequence reads: CASSTQGRPSAQHF. CDR3 bases: TGTGCCAGTAGTACTCAGGGCCGACCTTCGGCCCAGCATTTT.

The chain couples TRBV10-3 to TRBJ2-7; 9 bases match TRBD2. Germline values: CDR1 ENHRY, CDR2 SYGVKD. J lost 5 bases, V lost 10 bases, and 12 bases had no gene match. The CDR3 has 14 residues. CDR3 nucleotide sequence: TGTGCCACTCTCCCCGCGGGGGGGCGCAACGAGCAGTACTTC. Translated: CATLPAGGRNEQYF.

This chain uses TRBV20-1 with TRBJ2-5; TRBD2 matches at 8 bases. Germline V gene sequence: CDR1 DFQATT, CDR2 SNEGSKA (reference sequence). V lost 3 bases, J lost 10 bases, and 7 bases stayed unmatched. This CDR3 is 12 amino acids long. The CDR3 nucleotides read TGCAGTGCTAGTTCCCAGCGGGGGCTCCAGTACTTC. Encoded protein: CSASSQRGLQYF.

This chain joins TRBV7-8 and TRBJ2-1; 10 bases agree with TRBD2. Looked up from germline, CDR1 is SGHVS and CDR2 is FQNEAQ. V shed 2 bases and J 8 bases; nucleotides not matched to a gene: 6. This CDR3 is 15 amino acids long. CDR3 in DNA: TGTGCCAGCAGCTTACGGAGCGGGAGGGTGGATGAGCAGTTCTTC. Protein: CASSLRSGRVDEQFF.

This chain links TRBV7-1 with TRBJ2-3; D is possibly TRBD2 (6 bases). TRBV7-1 is annotated as an ORF whose role is uncertain. The V gene lost 7 bases and the J gene lost 0 bases, with 17 bases spanning the gap. CDR3 size: 16 residues. CDR3 coding DNA: TGTGCCAGCACCCTAAAGCGGGCAGGTAGCACAGATACGCAGTATTTT. Encoded protein: CASTLKRAGSTDTQYF.

The chain carries TRBV6-8 and TRBJ1-1; D remains ambiguous. The CDR3 has 15 residues. Trimming took off 0 bases at V and 3 bases at J, with 11 bases between the two ends. CDR1 is MNHGY, CDR2 SAAAGT, per germline. CDR3 region: CASSYSSYRDTEAFF. The CDR3 nucleotides read TGTGCCAGCAGTTACTCATCGTATCGAGACACTGAAGCTTTCTTT.

V usage is TRBV7-6 and J usage is TRBJ2-7; 8 nucleotides agree with TRBD2. CDR1 is SGHVS, CDR2 FNYEAQ, per germline. V lost 5 bases and J lost 2; bases outside the gene matches: 8. The CDR3 has 15 residues. CDR3 amino acids: CASSPMGREAYEQYF. The CDR3, as DNA: TGTGCCAGCAGCCCCATGGGGCGGGAGGCCTACGAGCAGTACTTC.

About this clonotype itself: Compared with germline, one end of the junction differs, possibly owing to a read error. V gene TRBV4-1 combines with J gene TRBJ1-2; a possible D gene is TRBD1 (5 bases). Germline V gives CDR1 MGHRA, CDR2 YSYEKL. The CDR3 contains 18 residues. CDR3 loop: CASSQDSRGGYGNYGYTF. For the CDR3, the DNA is TGTGCCAGCAGCCAAGATTCCCGGGGCGGGTATGGTAACTATGGCTACACCTTC.

This sequence joins TRBV20-1 and TRBJ2-1; 11 positions match TRBD2. The V gene end was trimmed by 4 bases and the J gene end by 0 bases; junction bases not matched to a gene: 5. The germline V gene has CDR1 DFQATT and CDR2 SNEGSKA (reference sequence). This CDR3 spans 16 amino acids. For the CDR3, the DNA is TGCAGTGCTATAGCGGGGGGGACGAGCTCCTACAATGAGCAGTTCTTC. This gives the protein CSAIAGGTSSYNEQFF.

The gene calls are TRBV12-3 or TRBV12-4 and TRBJ2-3; the D gene could be TRBD1 or TRBD2 (5 bases each). V lost 8 bases and J lost 6, with 21 bases in between. The CDR3 consists of 15 residues. The CDR3 here is CASRAPGSRPDTQYF. DNA for the CDR3: TGTGCCAGCCGGGCTCCAGGGAGCCGGCCTGATACGCAGTATTTT.

This chain connects TRBV20-1 to TRBJ1-3; D is undetermined. Germline V gene data show CDR1 as DFQATT and CDR2 as SNEGSKA (reference sequence). V lost 6 bases to trimming and J lost 5 bases, with 14 bases between them. The CDR3 is 13 residues long. The DNA of the CDR3 is TGCAGTGCCACGGACGGTACGCGAAACACCATATATTTT. Amino acids: CSATDGTRNTIYF.

The J gene is TRBJ2-3, the V gene TRBV11-2, with unresolved D. The CDR3 sequence is 14 residues long. The germline gives CDR1 SGHAT, CDR2 FQNNGV. Trimming took 4 bases from V and 1 from J, leaving 9 bases between them. CDR3 bases: TGTGCCAGCAGCTCACCACTACGCACAGATACGCAGTATTTT. Protein: CASSSPLRTDTQYF.

This chain uses TRBV7-9 with TRBJ1-1; TRBD1 matches 7 bases. V dropped 3 bases and J dropped 9; count of bases not matched to a gene: 16. This CDR3 is built from 16 residues. Per germline, CDR1 SEHNR and CDR2 FQNEAQ (reference sequence). The CDR3 region is CASSFRPRDSAFQAFF. CDR3 sequence (DNA): TGTGCCAGCAGCTTCCGACCTCGGGACAGCGCTTTCCAAGCTTTCTTT.

The chain is built from TRBV5-6 and TRBJ1-5; D is unclear. Trimming stripped 1 base from V and 6 bases from J, with 14 bases between. The CDR3 totals 15 residues. The germline CDR1 and CDR2 sequences are SGHDT and YYEEEE. This CDR3 is CASSLSYEGSQPQHF. As DNA, the CDR3 is TGTGCCAGCAGCTTGAGTTACGAGGGTAGTCAGCCCCAGCATTTT.

Only one count was recorded for this clonotype. The V and J genes are TRBV12-5 and TRBJ2-1; D gene unclear. The ends were cut back, 6 bases at V and 0 bases at J, with 15 bases in the middle. In germline, CDR1 is LGHNT, CDR2 FRNRAP. The CDR3 consists of 16 residues. CDR3 sequence reads: CASGPYLTSSYNEQFF. The CDR3 region has the DNA TGTGCTAGTGGACCCTACTTGACGAGCTCCTACAATGAGCAGTTCTTC.

J is TRBJ2-7 and V is TRBV27; D may be TRBD1 or TRBD2 (6 bases each). Germline V CDR1 and CDR2: MNHEY, SMNVEV (reference sequence). CDR3 length: 14 amino acids. With 7 bases removed from V and 2 bases from J, the gap between germline ends came to 15 bases. The CDR3 sequence: CASTGGAKPYEQYF. The CDR3 coding sequence is TGTGCCAGCACCGGGGGCGCCAAACCCTACGAGCAGTACTTC.

The rearrangement links TRBV5-1 to TRBJ2-7; 9 nucleotides align to TRBD2. The trim removed 1 base at V and 3 bases at J, leaving 5 bases unmatched. CDR1 SGHRS and CDR2 YFSETQ come from the germline V gene. The CDR3 length is 15 residues. This CDR3 reads CASSLTVAGVYEQYF. The CDR3 DNA reads as TGCGCCAGCAGCTTGACGGTAGCGGGGGTCTACGAGCAGTACTTC.

There are a few counts of this clonotype. The chain couples TRBV12-3 or TRBV12-4 to TRBJ1-2; 7 bases align to TRBD1. The CDR3 is 15 amino acids. Trimming took 5 bases from V and 6 from J; bases not matched to a gene: 12. CDR3 loop: CASSPRDRRRDGYTF. CDR3 sequence (DNA): TGTGCCAGCAGTCCGCGGGACAGAAGAAGGGATGGCTACACCTTC.

The chain links TRBV2 to TRBJ1-1; 8 nucleotides match TRBD1. Losses at the gene ends were 9 bases for V and 1 base for J; bases not matched to a gene: 7. There are 14 residues in the CDR3. CDR1 is SNHLY and CDR2 is FYNNEI in the germline V gene. CDR3 protein: CASRRGQGNTEAFF. The CDR3 DNA follows: TGTGCCAGTAGAAGAGGACAGGGGAACACTGAAGCTTTCTTT.

The table lists this clonotype with a few counts. The chain carries TRBV5-1 and TRBJ2-7; 7 bases map to TRBD1. There are 13 residues in the CDR3. V lost 8 bases, J lost 7 bases, and 12 bases stayed unmatched. Germline CDR1 and CDR2: SGHRS and YFSETQ. CDR3 in DNA: TGCGCCAGTCGGGACGACGACAGGGAGGAGCAGTACTTC. This gives the protein CASRDDDREEQYF.